The rows below give T cell receptor beta chains drawn from one sample of a study of blood T cell repertoires in COVID-19. Some clones are missing from TCRdb's copy, which holds only in-frame ones; the method was immunoSEQ multiplex PCR. Of 200,000 to 250,000 clones detected, approximately 87% appear once; the ten largest clones hold 2.5% to 3.5%. Material: PBMCs or T cells enriched from blood (not recorded which). These receptors were obtained from a woman in her forties or fifties in a cohort exposed to, infected with or recovered from COVID-19 (not recorded which). CDR3s include the opening cysteine and the closing phenylalanine or tryptophan. D genes are given only for firm matches. For some rows the clone size is stated as once, few or many, or as a class when expanded; others skip it.

size	D	length	V	J	CDR3	DNA
once	NA	14	TRBV7-2	TRBJ1-2	CASSPRGSVYGYTF	TGTGCCAGCAGCCCAAGGGGGTCAGTCTATGGCTACACCTTC
few	NA	16	TRBV4-3	TRBJ1-2	CASSQDRGNRNYGYTF	TGCGCCAGCAGCCAAGATCGGGGGAACCGTAACTATGGCTACACCTTC
NA	NA	18	TRBV12-5	TRBJ1-1	CASGLTQNQGSANTEAFF	TGTGCTAGTGGTTTGACACAGAATCAGGGGTCCGCGAACACTGAAGCTTTCTTT
few	NA	16	TRBV27	TRBJ1-4	CASSLLPGMGNEKLFF	TGTGCCAGCAGTTTGCTTCCAGGGATGGGTAATGAAAAACTGTTTTTT
NA	NA	15	TRBV18	TRBJ1-5	CASSPTDSINQPQHF	TGTGCCAGCTCGCCCACGGACAGCATAAATCAGCCCCAGCATTTT
NA	TRBD1	15	TRBV7-3	TRBJ1-2	CASSLRAGTGERLIF	TGTGCCAGCAGCTTACGGGCAGGGACAGGAGAACGGCTTATCTTC
NA	NA	15	TRBV20-1	TRBJ2-3	CSASPGQSSTDTQYF	TGCAGTGCTAGTCCCGGACAAAGTAGCACAGATACGCAGTATTTT
few	TRBD2	18	TRBV4-2	TRBJ2-5	CASSQDNRFTSGEETQYF	TGTGCCAGCAGCCAAGATAATAGGTTTACTAGCGGGGAAGAGACCCAGTACTTC
once	NA	14	TRBV28	TRBJ1-5	CASTLVQGSQPQHF	TGTGCCAGCACTTTAGTCCAGGGAAGTCAGCCCCAGCATTTT
NA	NA	13	TRBV30	TRBJ1-1	CAWIAVMNTEAFF	TGTGCCTGGATAGCGGTGATGAACACTGAAGCTTTCTTT
NA	NA	15	TRBV28	TRBJ1-3	CASSLYQGSGNTIYF	TGTGCCAGCAGTTTATATCAGGGGTCTGGAAACACCATATATTTT
NA	NA	15	TRBV5-4	TRBJ1-2	CASSPGGGRQRGYTF	TGTGCCAGCAGCCCGGGGGGGGGACGCCAGCGGGGCTACACCTTC
once	NA	16	TRBV2	TRBJ1-1	CASRVTGGAMNTEAFF	TGTGCCAGCAGAGTTACGGGGGGCGCGATGAACACTGAAGCTTTCTTT
NA	TRBD1	15	TRBV16	TRBJ2-7	CASSQFQGALNEQYF	TGTGCCAGCAGCCAATTTCAGGGGGCTCTCAACGAGCAGTACTTC
NA	NA	14	TRBV29-1	TRBJ2-3	CSVALGRGGDTQYF	TGCAGCGTTGCCCTGGGTCGGGGTGGAGATACGCAGTATTTT
once	NA	14	TRBV19	TRBJ2-4	CASSTGFAKNIQYF	TGTGCCAGTAGTACAGGGTTTGCCAAAAACATTCAGTACTTC
NA	TRBD1	19	TRBV2	TRBJ1-4	CASRPLPRQGGPTNEKLFF	TGTGCCAGCAGACCTCTACCGAGACAGGGTGGCCCAACTAATGAAAAACTGTTTTTT
NA	NA	16	TRBV4-1	TRBJ1-4	CASSQARTIRNEKLFF	TGCGCCAGCAGCCAAGCAAGGACAATCCGAAATGAAAAACTGTTTTTT
NA	TRBD1	17	TRBV6-2/TRBV6-3	TRBJ2-7	CASSYSTFRDSLYEQYF	TGTGCCAGCAGTTACTCGACTTTTCGGGACAGCCTCTACGAGCAGTACTTC
once	TRBD1	14	TRBV10-3	TRBJ2-7	CAISTGGSSYEQYF	TGTGCCATCAGTACAGGGGGCAGCTCCTACGAGCAGTACTTC
NA	TRBD1	15	TRBV6-5	TRBJ1-2	CATDSLKRQGNGYTF	TGTGCCACCGACTCATTGAAAAGACAGGGCAACGGCTACACCTTC
few	TRBD1	17	TRBV5-1	TRBJ1-6	CASSSGGTGSWGSPLHF	TGCGCCAGCAGCTCGGGCGGGACAGGGTCGTGGGGCTCACCCCTCCACTTT
once	TRBD2	17	TRBV5-4	TRBJ2-5	CASSWGPGLAGGETQYF	TGTGCCAGCAGCTGGGGTCCCGGACTAGCGGGAGGGGAGACCCAGTACTTC
NA	NA	14	TRBV3-1/TRBV3-2	TRBJ2-7	CASSQGMEGSEQYF	TGTGCCAGCAGCCAAGGGATGGAGGGGAGCGAGCAGTACTTC
NA	TRBD1	16	TRBV7-3	TRBJ2-5	CASSSGGQGIRETQYF	TGTGCCAGCAGCTCGGGGGGACAGGGCATCCGAGAGACCCAGTACTTC
NA	NA	16	TRBV5-1	TRBJ2-7	CASSLAPQGETYEQYF	TGCGCCAGCAGCTTGGCTCCGCAAGGGGAAACCTACGAGCAGTACTTC
NA	TRBD2	13	TRBV3-1/TRBV3-2	TRBJ2-1	CASSQVRRGAKFF	TGTGCCAGCAGCCAAGTACGGCGGGGGGCGAAATTCTTC
NA	TRBD1	14	TRBV6-5	TRBJ1-4	CASRDRGTNEKLFF	TGTGCCAGCAGAGACAGGGGAACTAATGAAAAACTGTTTTTT
NA	NA	15	TRBV7-3	TRBJ2-2	CASSLGQGGTGELFF	TGTGCCAGCAGCTTGGGGCAAGGGGGCACCGGGGAGCTGTTTTTT
NA	NA	14	TRBV4-3	TRBJ2-2	CASSRHSNTGELFF	TGCGCCAGCAGCCGTCATTCGAACACCGGGGAGCTGTTTTTT
NA	TRBD2	14	TRBV9	TRBJ2-2	CASGLAAGTGELFF	TGTGCTTCGGGACTAGCGGCGGGAACCGGGGAGCTGTTTTTT
NA	TRBD2	18	TRBV3-1/TRBV3-2	TRBJ2-3	CASSQDHGGGASTDTQYF	TGTGCCAGCAGCCAAGATCACGGGGGGGGAGCTAGCACAGATACGCAGTATTTT
NA	TRBD2	15	TRBV6-4	TRBJ2-2	CASSQTSSVTGELFF	TGTGCCAGCAGTCAGACTAGCTCGGTCACCGGGGAGCTGTTTTTT
NA	NA	14	TRBV27	TRBJ1-4	CASSFSGSNEKLFF	TGTGCCAGCAGTTTCTCGGGGAGTAATGAAAAACTGTTTTTT
NA	TRBD1	14	TRBV10-3	TRBJ1-5	CAVSTGGPNQPQHF	TGTGCCGTCTCGACAGGGGGGCCCAATCAGCCCCAGCATTTT
once	NA	16	TRBV6-6	TRBJ2-3	CASSPLRGGSTDTQYF	TGTGCCAGCAGTCCCCTGCGTGGGGGGTCGACAGATACGCAGTATTTT
NA	TRBD1	17	TRBV4-1	TRBJ2-3	CASSQKTQTGWADTQYF	TGCGCCAGCAGCCAGAAGACGCAGACAGGGTGGGCAGATACGCAGTATTTT
NA	NA	16	TRBV4-1	TRBJ1-2	CASSQESGGGNYGYTF	TGCGCCAGCAGCCAAGAGAGCGGGGGAGGGAACTATGGCTACACCTTC
NA	NA	17	TRBV7-9	TRBJ1-4	CASSLRSQGRVGEKLFF	TGTGCCAGCAGCTTAAGATCCCAGGGGCGAGTCGGTGAAAAACTGTTTTTT
few	NA	16	TRBV12-2	TRBJ1-3	CASPPSGSVSGNTIYF	TGTGCAAGTCCGCCTTCGGGGTCGGTTTCTGGAAACACCATATATTTT
once	NA	17	TRBV4-2	TRBJ1-2	CASSQDWREGTIYGYTF	TGTGCCAGCAGCCAAGACTGGCGGGAGGGGACCATCTATGGCTACACCTTC
NA	TRBD1	15	TRBV6-5	TRBJ1-2	CASSSRDSENYGYTF	TGTGCCAGCAGCTCCCGGGACAGCGAGAACTATGGCTACACCTTC
NA	TRBD2	15	TRBV6-5	TRBJ2-5	CASSYVGGGKETQYF	TGTGCCAGCAGTTACGTCGGGGGGGGTAAAGAGACCCAGTACTTC
NA	TRBD2	17	TRBV5-6	TRBJ2-3	CASSRTTSGGTTDTQYF	TGTGCCAGCAGCCGAACAACTAGCGGGGGAACCACAGATACGCAGTATTTT
NA	NA	14	TRBV9	TRBJ2-5	CASSVGADQETQYF	TGTGCCAGCAGCGTAGGGGCAGACCAAGAGACCCAGTACTTC
NA	NA	16	TRBV9	TRBJ2-6	CASSDQSGAGANVLTF	TGTGCCAGCAGCGACCAGTCGGGGGCTGGGGCCAACGTCCTGACTTTC
NA	TRBD2	16	TRBV29-1	TRBJ2-1	CSATSGGAWAYNEQFF	TGCAGCGCAACTAGCGGGGGGGCCTGGGCCTACAATGAGCAGTTCTTC
NA	NA	16	TRBV4-3	TRBJ2-3	CASSQDIARGTDTQYF	TGCGCCAGCAGCCAAGATATCGCCAGGGGTACAGATACGCAGTATTTT
NA	NA	13	TRBV4-2	TRBJ1-5	CASSRDADQPQHF	TGTGCCAGCAGCCGTGATGCGGATCAGCCCCAGCATTTT
NA	TRBD1	14	TRBV7-9	TRBJ1-2	CASSPRGQGSGYTF	TGTGCCAGCAGCCCGAGGGGACAGGGATCAGGCTACACCTTC
NA	TRBD1	15	TRBV9	TRBJ1-4	CASSVAGGGSEKLFF	TGTGCCAGCAGCGTAGCTGGAGGGGGCAGTGAAAAACTGTTTTTT